Presented here are 26 T cell receptor beta chains from one specimen sequenced in a study of T-cell memory formation after mild COVID-19. TCRdb independently ran MiXCR on the 5' RACE reads; one entry per CDR3 protein. The table records a few hundred thousand distinct CDR3 sequences, roughly 15% of them present only once. The material sequenced was PBMCs or a T cell subset sorted from them (not recorded which). All receptors come from a man aged 18 to 35 who had mild COVID-19 (a few samples of this study predate the infection). Cell type and time point are not known.

This clonotype was seen a handful of times. V gene TRBV20-1 combines with J gene TRBJ1-1, with 9 bases that match TRBD1. The CDR3 consists of 13 residues. J was trimmed by 8 bases and V by 2 bases; bases with no gene match: 6. Germline V gene lookup returns CDR1 DFQATT and CDR2 SNEGSKA (reference sequence). CDR3 sequence (DNA): TGCAGTGCTAGAAATACAGGGGGCCGGGAAGCTTTCTTT. Residues: CSARNTGGREAFF.

This clonotype was detected a few times. This chain connects TRBV4-1 to TRBJ2-3, with TRBD2 matching over 9 bases. The CDR3 contains 17 residues. J lost 0 bases, V lost 0 bases, and 4 bases had no gene match. Per the germline V gene, CDR1 is MGHRA and CDR2 is YSYEKL. CDR3 region: CASSQDPAGGSTDTQYF. The CDR3 coding sequence is TGCGCCAGCAGCCAAGATCCCGCGGGGGGGAGCACAGATACGCAGTATTTT.

This clonotype was seen repeatedly, ten times or more. This sequence joins TRBV5-4 and TRBJ2-3; 8 nucleotides agree with TRBD2. V dropped 6 bases and J dropped 6; count of bases not matched to a gene: 6. The length of the CDR3 is 13 residues. CDR1 SGHNT and CDR2 YYREEE come from the germline V gene (reference sequence). The CDR3 loop reads CASKNSGVDTQYF. CDR3 coding DNA: TGTGCCAGCAAGAATAGCGGGGTGGATACGCAGTATTTT.

This clonotype was seen a few times. The chain carries TRBV12-3 or TRBV12-4 and TRBJ1-2; TRBD1 matches at 7 bases. V lost 0 bases, J lost 6 bases, and 10 bases stayed unmatched. The CDR3 covers 16 residues. The DNA for the CDR3 is TGTGCCAGCAGTTTAGCGCTAGGTGGGGGACAGAATGGCTACACCTTC. Encoded protein: CASSLALGGGQNGYTF.

This clonotype has only a few counts. The chain links TRBV5-1 to TRBJ2-2; D gene unclear. Germline loops: CDR1 SGHRS, CDR2 YFSETQ. Trimming took off 4 bases at V and 0 bases at J, with 7 bases between the two ends. The CDR3 extends over 14 amino acids. The CDR3 nucleotides are TGCGCCAGCAGCGCCACAGCGAACACCGGGGAGCTGTTTTTT. Amino acids: CASSATANTGELFF.

V and J are TRBV20-1 and TRBJ2-7; D is tentatively TRBD1 or TRBD2 (5 bases each). The CDR3 consists of 13 residues. CDR1 and CDR2 (germline): DFQATT, SNEGSKA (reference sequence). V was pared by 4 bases and J by 1 base, with 11 bases between. The DNA for the CDR3 is TGCAGTGCTACACCGGGGCCATCCTACGAGCAGTACTTC. This sequence encodes CSATPGPSYEQYF.

This clonotype was counted between two and nine times. The chain couples TRBV6-2 or TRBV6-3 to TRBJ2-1; TRBD2 aligns across 8 bases. Looked up from germline, CDR1 is MNHEY and CDR2 is SVGEGT. CDR3 length equals 15 residues. Trimming took 6 bases from V and 0 from J; bases not matched to a gene: 4. The CDR3: CASRPLAVSYNEQFF. CDR3 coding DNA: TGTGCCAGCAGACCACTAGCGGTCTCCTACAATGAGCAGTTCTTC.

This clonotype was counted ten times or more. The V and J genes are TRBV9 and TRBJ1-6; TRBD1 is a possible D gene (5 bases). The CDR3 is 13 amino acids. CDR1 SGDLS and CDR2 YYNGEE come from the germline V gene. Trimming took 3 bases from V and 6 from J, leaving 7 bases between them. CDR3 loop: CASSGTSNSPLHF. CDR3 coding DNA: TGTGCCAGCAGCGGGACAAGTAATTCACCCCTCCACTTT.

The V gene is TRBV6-2 or TRBV6-3, the J gene TRBJ2-7; 7 bases align to TRBD1. Germline values: CDR1 MNHEY, CDR2 SVGEGT. CDR3 length: 14 amino acids. V was pared by 2 bases and J by 7 bases, with 8 bases of the junction left unmatched. CDR3: CASSYTRQGREQYV. Written as DNA, the CDR3 is TGTGCCAGCAGTTACACCCGACAGGGCAGGGAGCAGTACGTC.

This clonotype was picked up a small number of times. V gene TRBV7-2 combines with J gene TRBJ2-1, with a possible D match to TRBD2 (5 bases). V was clipped by 6 bases and J by 8 bases, with 14 bases between them. Germline CDR1 reads SGHTA; CDR2 reads FQGNSA. CDR3 length: 13 amino acids. The CDR3 reads CASRPQARDEQFF. The CDR3, as DNA: TGTGCCAGCAGACCCCAGGCGAGGGATGAGCAGTTCTTC.

This clonotype was counted ten times or more. The rearrangement joins TRBV12-3 or TRBV12-4 to TRBJ2-2; D assignment may be TRBD1 or TRBD2 (6 bases each). This CDR3 contains 14 residues. Trimming removed 3 bases from V and 7 bases from J, with 12 bases in between. DNA for the CDR3: TGTGCCAGCAGTTTGTACAGGGAGGACGGGGAGCTGTTTTTT. Its translation: CASSLYREDGELFF.

Concerning this clonotype: A much larger clone lies one base from this, so it may be a read error. The J gene is TRBJ1-2, the V gene TRBV5-1; weak D call: TRBD1 (5 bases). Germline lookup yields CDR1 SGHRS and CDR2 YFSETQ. The CDR3 totals 12 residues. The CDR3: CSSSQDKVGYTF. In nucleotides, the CDR3 is TGCTCCAGCAGCCAGGACAAGGTTGGCTACACCTTC.

The J gene is TRBJ1-1, the V gene TRBV5-1; TRBD1 aligns across 9 bases. V shed 4 bases and J 6 bases; nucleotides not matched to a gene: 7. CDR1 and CDR2 (germline): SGHRS, YFSETQ. The CDR3 totals 14 residues. The CDR3 is CASSVSQGASEAFF. In DNA form, the CDR3 reads TGCGCCAGCAGCGTGTCACAGGGGGCGTCTGAAGCTTTCTTT.

The CDR3 coding sequence is TGTGCCAGCAGCTACGGACAGCACTATGGCTACACCTTC. Amino acids: CASSYGQHYGYTF. V usage is TRBV7-9 and J usage is TRBJ1-2; D might be TRBD1 (6 bases). V was cut by 4 bases and J by 3 bases, with 9 bases left in between. Germline CDR1 is SEHNR and CDR2 is FQNEAQ (reference sequence). The CDR3 has 13 amino acids.

The rearrangement joins TRBV10-3 to TRBJ1-6; D call uncertain. V dropped 0 bases and J dropped 7 bases, with 7 bases sitting between them. The CDR3 is made up of 14 amino acids. Germline assignment: CDR1 ENHRY and CDR2 SYGVKD. The CDR3 spells CAISESYLNSPLHF. The CDR3 DNA follows: TGTGCCATCAGTGAGTCGTATCTAAATTCACCCCTCCACTTT.

This clonotype was observed at least ten times. V and J are TRBV4-2 and TRBJ1-3; no firm D call. Looked up from germline, CDR1 is LGHNA and CDR2 is YNFKEQ. There are 16 residues in the CDR3. Trimming removed 0 bases at V and 5 bases at J, with 14 bases between. CDR3 protein: CASSQEGGTVRNTIYF. CDR3 sequence (DNA): TGTGCCAGCAGCCAAGAAGGTGGTACCGTAAGAAACACCATATATTTT.

The chain links TRBV27 to TRBJ2-1, with D tentatively TRBD1 (5 bases). The CDR3 is 15 amino acids. V lost 6 bases, J lost 1 base, and 13 bases lay in between. The germline gives CDR1 MNHEY, CDR2 SMNVEV (reference sequence). CDR3 loop: CASSQGSGSYNEQFF. The CDR3 coding sequence is TGTGCCAGCAGCCAGGGCTCCGGATCCTACAATGAGCAGTTCTTC.

This clonotype has only a few counts. The V gene is TRBV7-3, the J gene TRBJ1-1; D call uncertain. The CDR3 sequence is 13 residues long. Looked up from germline, CDR1 is SGHTA and CDR2 is FQGTGA. With 8 bases removed from V and 1 base from J, the gap between germline ends came to 11 bases. CDR3 residues: CASGLSGNTEAFF. CDR3 DNA sequence: TGTGCCAGCGGCCTGAGTGGGAACACTGAAGCTTTCTTT.

V gene TRBV28 combines with J gene TRBJ1-1; D remains ambiguous. The V and J ends lost 6 bases and 8 bases respectively, with 22 bases between them. CDR3 size: 15 residues. In germline, CDR1 is MDHEN, CDR2 SYDVKM. The CDR3 bases are TGTGCCAGCAGCCCCCGGACCTATCCGATCCAAGAAGCTTTCTTT. Translated: CASSPRTYPIQEAFF.

This rearrangement joins TRBV7-2 to TRBJ2-5; D tentatively reads TRBD1 or TRBD2 (5 bases each). Deletions cut 1 base from V and 6 bases from J, with 18 bases between. The germline gives CDR1 SGHTA, CDR2 FQGNSA. The CDR3 loop spans 16 amino acids. CDR3 in DNA: TGTGCCAGCAGCTTAGAAGGGGCCGAGGGGTGGAAGACCCAGTACTTC. Translating it yields CASSLEGAEGWKTQYF.

The chain employs TRBV12-3 or TRBV12-4 and TRBJ2-1; a weak D match, TRBD1 (5 bases). The V end was cut by 6 bases, the J end by 2 bases, with 17 bases between. This CDR3 has 16 residues. The CDR3 loop is CASSNVPTEPYNEQFF. In DNA form, the CDR3 reads TGTGCCAGCAGCAACGTCCCGACAGAGCCCTACAATGAGCAGTTCTTC.

This clonotype came up a few times. The V gene is TRBV9, the J gene TRBJ2-7; D is ambiguous. This CDR3 contains 14 residues. Trimming took off 0 bases at V and 2 bases at J, with 9 bases between the two ends. The germline CDR1 and CDR2 sequences are SGDLS and YYNGEE. CDR3 sequence reads: CASSVAAVTYEQYF. CDR3 nucleotide sequence: TGTGCCAGCAGCGTAGCTGCGGTAACCTACGAGCAGTACTTC. Full variable domain (remainder filled in from reference TRBV9 and TRBJ2-7): DSGVTQTPKHLITATGQRVTLRCSPRSGDLSVYWYQQSLDQGLQFLIQYYNGEERAKGNILERFSAQQFPDLHSELNLSSLELGDSALYFCASSVAAVTYEQYFGPGTRLTVT.

The CDR3 nucleotides read TGTGCCAGCAGCTTGGGGTTTCGAGGGGGGCGATCCTACGAGCAGTACTTC. This translates into CASSLGFRGGRSYEQYF. The V call is TRBV5-6, the J call TRBJ2-7; possibly TRBD1 or TRBD2 for D (6 bases each). This CDR3 contains 17 residues. V lost 0 bases to trimming and J lost 1 base, with 17 bases between them. Germline V CDR1 and CDR2: SGHDT, YYEEEE.

The chain joins TRBV11-3 to TRBJ1-1; D is perhaps TRBD1 (6 bases). Germline assignment: CDR1 SGHNT and CDR2 YENEEA. The V end lost 1 base, the J end lost 8 bases, and 8 bases lay between the germline ends. CDR3 length equals 12 residues. The CDR3 is CASSLAGDEAFF. CDR3 coding DNA: TGTGCCAGCAGCTTAGCAGGGGACGAAGCTTTCTTT.

The chain has TRBV20-1 and TRBJ1-6, with 9 bases matching TRBD1. Trimming cost V 0 bases and J 8 bases; bases outside gene matches: 11. The CDR3 runs 17 residues. In germline, CDR1 is DFQATT, CDR2 SNEGSKA (reference sequence). Here the CDR3 reads CSARDRVGDRVDSPLHF. CDR3 nucleotide sequence: TGCAGTGCTAGAGATCGCGTTGGGGACAGGGTAGATTCACCCCTCCACTTT.

This rearrangement joins TRBV9 to TRBJ2-5, with TRBD2 as a possible D gene (6 bases). The CDR3 runs 17 residues. Trimming stripped 0 bases from V and 1 base from J, with 16 bases between. CDR1 and CDR2 from the germline V gene are SGDLS and YYNGEE. CDR3 DNA sequence: TGTGCCAGCAGCGTAGCGGGAGAGTGGGGTTTCCAAGAGACCCAGTACTTC. It codes for CASSVAGEWGFQETQYF.